Presented here are 23 T cell receptor beta chains from one specimen sequenced in a study of post-analysis software for immune sequencing data (dated by TCRdb to about 2015). Broader findings and caveats from the paper: A handful of TRBV segments, including TRBV5-6, TRBV5-1 and TRBV20-1, were significantly more frequent in patients than controls.

For these receptors, no antigen is known. The library was generated by PCR. The instrument given in TCRdb is Illumina HiSeq 2500. To reduce PCR and sequencing biases, unique molecular identifiers were incorporated into the TCR beta cDNA libraries. In-frame beta chains were kept once TCRdb had trimmed the public reads at Q25 with fastp and called clones with MiXCR. Each entry merges the rows of one CDR3 protein and shows their most common DNA and genes. Within this sample are hundreds of thousands of distinct CDR3 sequences, with 25% to 30% of them counted one time only. Roughly 0.57% of the sample is in the top ten clones. The sample consisted of blood. The receptors were sampled from a girl aged 5-17 years with multiple sclerosis.

The V call is TRBV6-5, the J call TRBJ1-5; D is undetermined. CDR1 and CDR2 from the germline V gene are MNHEY and SVGAGI. There are 14 residues in the CDR3. With 4 bases removed from V and 4 bases from J, the gap between germline ends came to 11 bases. CDR3 coding DNA: TGTGCCAGCAGTTCACGGGGAGTAAATCAGCCCCAGCATTTT. This translates into CASSSRGVNQPQHF.

V usage is TRBV7-9 and J usage is TRBJ2-3, with 7 positions matching TRBD1. The CDR3 is 16 residues long. V lost 5 bases, J lost 4 bases, and 12 bases stayed unmatched. CDR1 is SEHNR, CDR2 FQNEAQ, per germline (reference sequence). In nucleotides, the CDR3 is TGTGCCAGCAGCCCGGTGGGCAGGGGGATCCCAGATACGCAGTATTTT. It specifies CASSPVGRGIPDTQYF.

This clonotype was found many times. The rearrangement uses TRBV7-9 and TRBJ2-5, with TRBD2 identical over 7 bases. Trimming at V came to 4 bases and at J to 1 base, leaving 9 bases not matched to a gene. This CDR3 is 16 amino acids long. Germline values: CDR1 SEHNR, CDR2 FQNEAQ (reference sequence). Here the CDR3 DNA reads TGTGCCAGCAGCTCCAACGCGGGGGAATTCCAAGAGACCCAGTACTTC. It specifies CASSSNAGEFQETQYF.

This clonotype turned up a few times. This chain connects TRBV7-2 to TRBJ2-1; 7 nucleotides match TRBD1. Germline assignment: CDR1 SGHTA and CDR2 FQGNSA. V shed 4 bases and J 6 bases; nucleotides not matched to a gene: 9. This CDR3 spans 15 amino acids. The CDR3 loop is CASSSMTGHVNEQFF. As DNA, the CDR3 is TGTGCCAGCAGCTCGATGACAGGGCATGTCAATGAGCAGTTCTTC. The whole variable domain, remainder taken from reference TRBV7-2 and TRBJ2-1, is GAGVSQSPSNKVTEKGKDVELRCDPISGHTALYWYRQSLGQGLEFLIYFQGNSAPDKSGLPSDRFSAERTGGSVSTLTIQRTQQEDSAVYLCASSSMTGHVNEQFFGPGTRLTVL.

This clonotype occurred a few times. The junction differs from germline at one of its ends, possibly a read error. This chain connects TRBV5-1 to TRBJ2-7; D may be TRBD2 (6 bases). The CDR3 is 15 residues long. Germline values: CDR1 SGHRS, CDR2 YFSETQ. The CDR3 reads CAGSLGGPRNYEQYF. The CDR3, as DNA: TGCGCCGGCAGCTTGGGAGGACCGCGAAACTACGAGCAGTACTTC. The whole variable domain, remainder taken from reference TRBV5-1 and TRBJ2-7, is KAGVTQTPRYLIKTRGQQVTLSCSPISGHRSVSWYQQTPGQGLQFLFEYFSETQRNKGNFPGRFSGRQFSNSRSEMNVSTLELGDSALYLCAGSLGGPRNYEQYFGPGTRLTVT.

There are a few counts of this clonotype. The chain employs TRBV20-1 and TRBJ2-2; the D gene is possibly TRBD2 (6 bases). Germline CDR1 DFQATT, CDR2 SNEGSKA (reference sequence). This CDR3 contains 15 residues. Trimming cost V 3 bases and J 5 bases, with 16 bases left between them. This CDR3 is CSASRVGGGTGELFF. The DNA for the CDR3 is TGCAGTGCTAGTAGGGTGGGAGGAGGGACCGGGGAGCTGTTTTTT.

This clonotype was picked up a small number of times. The V gene is TRBV7-9, the J gene TRBJ2-1; the D gene is possibly TRBD2 (5 bases). CDR1 and CDR2 from the germline V gene are SEHNR and FQNEAQ (reference sequence). With 5 bases removed from V and 12 bases from J, the gap between germline ends came to 11 bases. CDR3 length: 11 amino acids. The CDR3 DNA follows: TGTGCCAGCAGCCCCTCGGGAAGGCAGTTCTTC. Protein: CASSPSGRQFF.

The rearrangement joins TRBV19 to TRBJ1-2; no firm D call. Germline-derived CDR1 and CDR2 are LNHDA and SQIVND (reference sequence). The length of the CDR3 is 14 residues. Trimming left V 7 bases short and J 4 bases short, with 16 bases between. CDR3 coding DNA: TGTGCCAGTACCCCAGGTCGTGTATCCTATGGCTACACCTTC. Its translation is CASTPGRVSYGYTF. Full variable domain (outside the CDR3, taken from reference TRBV19 and TRBJ1-2): DGGITQSPKYLFRKEGQNVTLSCEQNLNHDAMYWYRQDPGQGLRLIYYSQIVNDFQKGDIAEGYSVSREKKESFPLTVTSAQKNPTAFYLCASTPGRVSYGYTFGSGTRLTVV.

The chain combines TRBV7-9 with TRBJ2-7; no clear D. Germline V CDR1 and CDR2: SEHNR, FQNEAQ (reference sequence). V was clipped by 1 base and J by 7 bases, with 26 bases between them. The CDR3 runs to 18 residues. The DNA of the CDR3 is TGTGCCAGCAGCTTAGAAGGCCCAGCGTCGATTTTCTACAATGAGCAGTACTTC. Translation: CASSLEGPASIFYNEQYF.

This clonotype was picked up one time. This chain uses TRBV5-6 with TRBJ1-4; possibly TRBD1 for D (5 bases). This CDR3 contains 14 residues. From germline, CDR1 is SGHDT and CDR2 YYEEEE. Trimming removed 4 bases from V and 7 bases from J, with 14 bases in between. CDR3 amino acids: CASSPGTVSEKLFF. For the CDR3, the DNA is TGTGCCAGCAGCCCCGGGACGGTCAGTGAAAAACTGTTTTTT.

This clonotype was counted between two and nine times. The chain carries TRBV7-2 and TRBJ2-1; 7 bases line up with TRBD1. V gave up 5 bases and J gave up 9 bases; unmatched junction bases: 16. Germline values: CDR1 SGHTA, CDR2 FQGNSA. The CDR3 is 16 residues long. The CDR3 sequence: CASSPRPTTPGGEQFF. The CDR3 nucleotides are TGTGCCAGCAGCCCACGCCCGACGACCCCAGGGGGTGAGCAGTTCTTC.

The V and J genes are TRBV6-1 and TRBJ2-1, with 10 bases that match TRBD1. V lost 4 bases, J lost 7 bases, and 4 bases stayed unmatched. The CDR3 runs to 14 residues. CDR1 is MNHNS, CDR2 SASEGT, per germline. The DNA of the CDR3 is TGTGCCAGCAGTGGTCGGACAGGGGGTAATGAGCAGTTCTTC. Translating it yields CASSGRTGGNEQFF.

This clonotype came up a few times. The V call is TRBV20-1, the J call TRBJ1-2; no reliable D call. V was trimmed by 3 bases and J by 0 bases, leaving 17 bases between them. The CDR3 is 16 amino acids. Germline V lookup: CDR1 DFQATT, CDR2 SNEGSKA (reference sequence). CDR3 loop: CSASPASGSSNYGYTF. DNA for the CDR3: TGCAGTGCTAGTCCTGCCTCGGGGTCCTCTAACTATGGCTACACCTTC.

The V and J genes are TRBV7-2 and TRBJ1-5; 7 bases line up with TRBD1. Germline CDR1 and CDR2: SGHTA and FQGNSA. V was clipped by 2 bases and J by 6 bases; unmatched bases: 7. The length of the CDR3 is 15 residues. CDR3 nucleotide sequence: TGTGCCAGCAGCTTAAGAACAGGGGACGGTCAGCCCCAGCATTTT. This translates into CASSLRTGDGQPQHF.

The J gene is TRBJ2-7, the V gene TRBV5-1; possible D gene TRBD2, 7 bases. The CDR3 has 15 amino acids. V was clipped by 4 bases and J by 3 bases, with 17 bases between them. Germline lookup yields CDR1 SGHRS and CDR2 YFSETQ. The CDR3 spells CASSVAQGGGYEQYF. The CDR3 nucleotides are TGCGCCAGCAGCGTGGCACAGGGAGGGGGCTACGAGCAGTACTTC.

The chain is built from TRBV20-1 and TRBJ2-7; no clear D. Germline-derived CDR1 and CDR2 are DFQATT and SNEGSKA (reference sequence). This CDR3 has 11 amino acids. Trimming removed 5 bases at V and 1 base at J, with 6 bases between. The CDR3: CSAPRSYEQYF. CDR3 nucleotides: TGCAGTGCTCCGAGATCCTACGAGCAGTACTTC.

The CDR3 DNA sequence: TGTGCCAGCAGCCAAGTATTAGCGGGGGCGGGCGAGCAGTTCTTC. Translated, it gives CASSQVLAGAGEQFF. The V gene is TRBV3-1, the J gene TRBJ2-1; 9 nucleotides align to TRBD2. V trimming: 1 base; J trimming: 10 bases; junction bases outside the gene matches: 8. The germline V gene encodes CDR1 LGHDT and CDR2 YNNKEL (reference sequence). The CDR3 has 15 residues.

This clonotype was counted a few times. This sequence joins TRBV7-9 and TRBJ2-1; D gene unclear. Germline lookup yields CDR1 SEHNR and CDR2 FQNEAQ (reference sequence). The CDR3 length is 13 residues. The germline V and J ends were trimmed by 1 base and 12 bases, with 13 bases remaining between them. CDR3 residues: CASSLVREFAQFF. The CDR3 coding sequence is TGTGCCAGCAGCTTAGTGCGCGAGTTTGCGCAGTTCTTC.

This clonotype occurred a few times. The chain couples TRBV7-2 to TRBJ2-3; possibly TRBD1 for D (6 bases). Per the germline V gene, CDR1 is SGHTA and CDR2 is FQGNSA. This CDR3 comprises 15 residues. V was clipped by 5 bases and J by 3 bases, with 15 bases between them. The CDR3 loop is CASSPRRGITDTQYF. CDR3 in DNA: TGTGCCAGCAGCCCTAGAAGGGGGATAACAGATACGCAGTATTTT.

This chain joins TRBV28 and TRBJ2-1; weak D call: TRBD1 (6 bases). Germline V gives CDR1 MDHEN, CDR2 SYDVKM. Trimming removed 4 bases at V and 2 bases at J, with 12 bases between. CDR3 length: 15 amino acids. This chain's CDR3 is CASSSGVGPYNEQFF. The CDR3 DNA follows: TGTGCCAGCAGTTCAGGGGTTGGTCCCTACAATGAGCAGTTCTTC.

In its sample, this clonotype was seen many times. This sequence joins TRBV29-1 and TRBJ2-7; TRBD1 matches at 9 bases. Germline V CDR1 and CDR2: SQVTM, ANQGSEA. The CDR3 loop spans 13 amino acids. J was trimmed by 4 bases and V by 4 bases; bases with no gene match: 5. The CDR3 bases are TGCAGCGTTGGACGGGACAGGGCTTACGAGCAGTACTTC. Residues: CSVGRDRAYEQYF.

There are a few counts of this clonotype. The J gene is TRBJ2-7, the V gene TRBV20-1; D tentatively fits TRBD1 or TRBD2 (5 bases each). CDR3 size: 15 residues. The germline V and J ends were trimmed by 6 bases and 1 base, with 19 bases remaining between them. Per the germline V gene, CDR1 is DFQATT and CDR2 is SNEGSKA (reference sequence). CDR3 amino acids: CSADPGAATSYEQYF. CDR3 in DNA: TGCAGTGCCGACCCCGGGGCAGCGACTTCCTACGAGCAGTACTTC.

Only a few counts were recorded for this clonotype. The CDR3 loop reads CASSQIGQGFSDTQYF. In DNA form, the CDR3 reads TGCGCCAGCAGCCAAATCGGTCAGGGTTTCTCGGATACGCAGTATTTT. The V call is TRBV4-1, the J call TRBJ2-3; TRBD1 is a possible D gene (5 bases). Germline-derived CDR1 and CDR2 are MGHRA and YSYEKL. The V end was cut by 2 bases, the J end by 6 bases, with 18 bases between. The CDR3 has 16 residues.